This TCR beta chain was found in a study of shared clonotypes between healthy human individuals. Comments on this clone: The antigen is not known.

From germline, CDR1 is SGHTA and CDR2 FQGNSA. This CDR3 is built from 16 residues. Trimming took off 1 base at V and 0 bases at J, with 9 bases between the two ends. Broader study findings: Sampling covered blood only; tissue repertoires likely differ.

Using immunoSEQ multiplex PCR, the repertoire was profiled, and TCRdb retains in-frame clones only, with some absent. The repertoire holds around 500,000 clones, with roughly four fifths as singletons. Sequenced material: PBMCs. The rearrangement links TRBV7-2 to TRBJ2-2, with D unresolved. This TCR was recovered from a woman aged 40 to 50 in good health. Some clones in this sample may be carry-over from other donors' samples. The CDR3 loop reads CASSLVAGPNTGELFF. The CDR3 nucleotides are TGTGCCAGCAGCTTAGTCGCAGGACCGAACACCGGGGAGCTGTTTTTT.